This entry features one T cell receptor beta chain sequence. Its antigen is currently unknown. The data were taken from a study of cytomegalovirus exposure and HLA in healthy donors. Study-level results: Immune exposure information available was restricted to CMV serostatus.

V was pared by 6 bases and J by 4 bases, with 9 bases between. The germline V gene encodes CDR1 MNHNS and CDR2 SASEGT. CDR3 size: 12 residues. Healthy individuals who donated bone marrow served as the donors. Primers: 60 Vbeta forward and 13 Jbeta reverse. Profiling relied on immunoSEQ multiplex PCR, and the TCRdb table lists in-frame clones only, not all of them. Found here are fewer than 70,000 clones, about 73% of them singletons; the top ten hold around 10%. The sequence derives from a woman aged 60-75 years in good health and CMV-seropositive. This chain uses TRBV6-1 with TRBJ1-1; no clear D. Source material: PBMCs. CDR3 DNA sequence: TGTGCCAGCAGGGAGGGCGGCACTGAAGCTTTCTTT. It translates to CASREGGTEAFF.